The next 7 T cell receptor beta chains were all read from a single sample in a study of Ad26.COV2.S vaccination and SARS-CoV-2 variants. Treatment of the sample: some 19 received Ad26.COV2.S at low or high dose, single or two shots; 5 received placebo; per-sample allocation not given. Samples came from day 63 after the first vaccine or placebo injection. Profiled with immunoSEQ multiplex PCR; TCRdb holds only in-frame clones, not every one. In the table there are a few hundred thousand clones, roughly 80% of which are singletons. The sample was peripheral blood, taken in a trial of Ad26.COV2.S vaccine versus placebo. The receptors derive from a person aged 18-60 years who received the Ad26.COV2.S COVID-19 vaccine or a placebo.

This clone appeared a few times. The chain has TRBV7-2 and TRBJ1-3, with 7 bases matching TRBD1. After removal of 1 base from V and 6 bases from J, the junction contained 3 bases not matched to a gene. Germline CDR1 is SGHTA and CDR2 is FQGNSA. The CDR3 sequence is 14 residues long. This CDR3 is CASSLGTGSNTIYF. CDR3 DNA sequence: TGTGCCAGCAGCTTAGGGACAGGATCAAACACCATATATTTT.

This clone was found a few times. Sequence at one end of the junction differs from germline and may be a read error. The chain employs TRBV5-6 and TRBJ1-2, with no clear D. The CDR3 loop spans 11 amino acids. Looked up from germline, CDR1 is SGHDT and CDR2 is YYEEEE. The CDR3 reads CASSFHYGYTF. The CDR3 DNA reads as TGTGCCAGCAGCTTTCACTACGGCTACACCTTC.

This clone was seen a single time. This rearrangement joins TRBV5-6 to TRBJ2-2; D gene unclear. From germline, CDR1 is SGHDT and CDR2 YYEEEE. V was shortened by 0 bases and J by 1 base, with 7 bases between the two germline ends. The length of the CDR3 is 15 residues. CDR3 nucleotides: TGTGCCAGCAGCTTGGGTACAGAGAACACCGGGGAGCTGTTTTTT. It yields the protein CASSLGTENTGELFF.

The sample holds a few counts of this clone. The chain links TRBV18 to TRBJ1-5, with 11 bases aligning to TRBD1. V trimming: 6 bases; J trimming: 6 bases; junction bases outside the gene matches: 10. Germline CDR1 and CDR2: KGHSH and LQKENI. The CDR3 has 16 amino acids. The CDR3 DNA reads TGTGCCAGCTCCACCCGGGACAGGGGGTCGGGTCAGCCCCAGCATTTT. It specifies CASSTRDRGSGQPQHF.

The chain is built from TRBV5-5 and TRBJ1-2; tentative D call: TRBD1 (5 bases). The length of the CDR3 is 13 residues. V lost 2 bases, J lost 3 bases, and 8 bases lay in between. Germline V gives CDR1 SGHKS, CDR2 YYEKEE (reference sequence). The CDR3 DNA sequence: TGTGCCAGCAGCTTTCCGGGGGACTATGGCTACACCTTC. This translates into CASSFPGDYGYTF.

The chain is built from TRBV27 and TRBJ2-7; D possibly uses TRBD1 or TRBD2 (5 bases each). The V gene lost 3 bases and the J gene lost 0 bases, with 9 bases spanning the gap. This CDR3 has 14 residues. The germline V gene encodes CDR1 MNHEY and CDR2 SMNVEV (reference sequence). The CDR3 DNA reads TGTGCCAGCAGTTTTTCGGGGCTCTCCTACGAGCAGTACTTC. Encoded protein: CASSFSGLSYEQYF.

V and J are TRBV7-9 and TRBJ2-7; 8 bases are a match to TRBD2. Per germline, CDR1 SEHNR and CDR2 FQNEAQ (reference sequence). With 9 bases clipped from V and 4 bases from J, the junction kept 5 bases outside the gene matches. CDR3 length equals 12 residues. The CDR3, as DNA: TGTGCCAGTGCCCCGGGAGGGTACGAGCAGTACTTC. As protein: CASAPGGYEQYF.